The rows below give T cell receptor beta chains drawn from one sample of a study of T-cell memory formation after mild COVID-19. MiXCR, applied by TCRdb to the 5' RACE reads, yields one record per CDR3 protein. The sample has 350,000 or so distinct CDR3 sequences; more than 20% are singletons. The source material was PBMCs or a T cell subset sorted from them (not recorded which). The receptors were sampled from an adult woman who had mild COVID-19 (a few samples of this study predate the infection). Cell type and time point are not known. Each CDR3 is given with its conserved first and last residue. Fields, in order: J gene, clone size, D gene, V gene, CDR3 protein, CDR3 DNA. The D gene is left open where the match is weak. Where a row states a size, it is once, few, many or the class of an expanded clone; other rows omit it.

J: TRBJ2-1
size: NA
D: TRBD1
V: TRBV6-5
CDR3: CASRLTGTGSYNEQFF
DNA: TGTGCCAGCAGACTGACCGGGACAGGGTCCTACAATGAGCAGTTCTTC

J: TRBJ1-1
size: few
D: NA
V: TRBV5-1
CDR3: CASSLVASYTEAFF
DNA: TGCGCCAGCAGCTTGGTAGCCAGCTACACTGAAGCTTTCTTT

J: TRBJ2-7
size: few
D: TRBD2
V: TRBV5-6
CDR3: CASSSGGRAYEQYF
DNA: TGTGCCAGCAGCTCGGGGGGGCGGGCCTACGAGCAGTACTTC

J: TRBJ1-2
size: once
D: NA
V: TRBV6-1
CDR3: CASSEAYYGYTF
DNA: TGTGCCAGCAGTGAAGCTTACTATGGCTACACCTTC

J: TRBJ2-3
size: NA
D: TRBD2
V: TRBV10-3
CDR3: CAILGSGRNSDTQYF
DNA: TGTGCCATCCTTGGGAGCGGGAGAAACTCAGATACGCAGTATTTT

J: TRBJ1-2
size: many
D: NA
V: TRBV4-3
CDR3: CASSQDLFNYGYTF
DNA: TGCGCCAGCAGCCAAGATCTTTTTAACTATGGCTACACCTTC

J: TRBJ2-7
size: NA
D: TRBD2
V: TRBV2
CDR3: CASSGTSRGEQYF
DNA: TGTGCCAGCAGCGGGACTAGTCGAGGCGAGCAGTACTTC

J: TRBJ1-1
size: NA
D: TRBD1
V: TRBV6-2/TRBV6-3
CDR3: CASTQEGAATEAFF
DNA: TGTGCCAGCACTCAAGAGGGGGCAGCGACTGAAGCTTTCTTT

J: TRBJ2-1
size: many
D: NA
V: TRBV2
CDR3: CASSRETSSYNEQFF
DNA: TGTGCCAGTTCAAGGGAAACTAGTTCGTACAATGAGCAGTTCTTC

J: TRBJ1-1
size: NA
D: TRBD1
V: TRBV7-9
CDR3: CASSTPGGEAFF
DNA: TGTGCCAGCAGCACTCCAGGGGGCGAAGCTTTCTTT

J: TRBJ2-2
size: NA
D: TRBD1
V: TRBV2
CDR3: CASSTQGAVTGELFF
DNA: TGTGCCAGCAGTACCCAGGGGGCCGTCACCGGGGAGCTGTTTTTT

J: TRBJ1-1
size: NA
D: NA
V: TRBV12-3/TRBV12-4
CDR3: CASSPRGLFIEAFF
DNA: TGTGCCAGCAGTCCTCGGGGACTATTCATCGAAGCTTTCTTT

J: TRBJ2-7
size: many
D: NA
V: TRBV7-3
CDR3: CASSLTRSSDEQYF
DNA: TGTGCCAGCAGCTTAACGAGGTCTAGCGACGAGCAGTACTTC

J: TRBJ2-7
size: few
D: NA
V: TRBV18
CDR3: CASSPDISGEQYF
DNA: TGTGCCAGCTCACCAGACATTAGTGGCGAGCAGTACTTC

J: TRBJ1-1
size: few
D: NA
V: TRBV27
CDR3: CASSLNGGREAFF
DNA: TGTGCCAGCAGTTTAAACGGAGGTCGTGAGGCTTTCTTT

J: TRBJ2-7
size: few
D: TRBD2
V: TRBV7-9
CDR3: CASSPETSGGTYEQYF
DNA: TGTGCCAGCAGCCCGGAGACTAGCGGGGGGACCTACGAGCAGTACTTC

J: TRBJ2-1
size: NA
D: NA
V: TRBV2
CDR3: CASSGLPQGTYNEQFF
DNA: TGTGCCAGCAGTGGGCTCCCCCAGGGTACCTACAATGAGCAGTTCTTC

J: TRBJ2-1
size: NA
D: TRBD2
V: TRBV20-1
CDR3: CSALKGLAGAYEQFF
DNA: TGCAGTGCTCTCAAGGGACTAGCGGGAGCGTATGAGCAGTTCTTC

J: TRBJ2-1
size: few
D: TRBD2
V: TRBV7-2
CDR3: CASSSGLADYNEQFF
DNA: TGTGCCAGCAGCTCGGGACTAGCGGACTACAATGAGCAGTTCTTC

J: TRBJ2-5
size: NA
D: NA
V: TRBV5-5
CDR3: CASSLPTGGGSETQYF
DNA: TGTGCCAGCAGCTTGCCCACAGGGGGGGGGTCAGAGACCCAGTACTTC

J: TRBJ1-4
size: few
D: NA
V: TRBV5-1
CDR3: CASSLDGAPNRNEKLFF
DNA: TGCGCCAGCAGCTTGGACGGGGCACCTAACCGAAATGAAAAACTGTTTTTT

J: TRBJ2-5
size: few
D: TRBD2
V: TRBV5-1
CDR3: CASSPQRGKVETQYF
DNA: TGCGCCAGCAGCCCTCAGCGGGGGAAGGTAGAGACCCAGTACTTC

J: TRBJ1-1
size: NA
D: NA
V: TRBV11-2
CDR3: CASSLGWQSEAFF
DNA: TGTGCCAGCAGCTTAGGATGGCAGTCTGAAGCTTTCTTT

J: TRBJ1-1
size: NA
D: NA
V: TRBV7-7
CDR3: CASSITMNTEAFF
DNA: TGTGCTAGCAGCATTACCATGAACACTGAAGCTTTCTTT

J: TRBJ2-5
size: few
D: NA
V: TRBV4-3
CDR3: CASSQGSGAQETQYF
DNA: TGCGCCAGCAGCCAAGGGAGTGGCGCCCAAGAGACCCAGTACTTC

J: TRBJ1-2
size: NA
D: TRBD1
V: TRBV15
CDR3: CATSRVGQGACGYTF
DNA: TGTGCCACCAGCAGAGTAGGACAGGGGGCATGTGGCTACACCTTC

J: TRBJ1-6
size: few
D: TRBD1
V: TRBV5-1
CDR3: CASSLDGQGNSPLHF
DNA: TGCGCCAGCAGCTTGGACGGACAGGGAAATTCACCCCTCCACTTT

J: TRBJ2-7
size: NA
D: TRBD2
V: TRBV7-9
CDR3: CASSLEAGLAVSYEQYF
DNA: TGTGCCAGCAGCTTAGAGGCTGGACTAGCGGTCTCCTACGAGCAGTACTTC

J: TRBJ2-5
size: NA
D: TRBD2
V: TRBV7-9
CDR3: CASSLGAGIWTQYF
DNA: TGTGCCAGCAGCTTAGGAGCGGGGATTTGGACCCAGTACTTC

J: TRBJ2-7
size: NA
D: TRBD2
V: TRBV7-2
CDR3: CASSLAGTSSYEQYF
DNA: TGTGCCAGCAGCTTAGCTGGGACTAGTTCCTACGAGCAGTACTTC

J: TRBJ2-1
size: many
D: TRBD2
V: TRBV9
CDR3: CASSTGTSGRGEQFF
DNA: TGTGCCAGTTCAACCGGGACTAGCGGGAGAGGGGAGCAGTTCTTC

J: TRBJ2-1
size: NA
D: TRBD2
V: TRBV6-5
CDR3: CASRHGTSGRNEQFF
DNA: TGTGCCAGCAGGCACGGGACTAGCGGGAGAAATGAGCAGTTCTTC

J: TRBJ1-2
size: few
D: NA
V: TRBV3-1
CDR3: CASSLSFRGSGYTF
DNA: TGTGCCAGCAGTCTCTCCTTCCGGGGGTCTGGCTACACCTTC

J: TRBJ1-2
size: NA
D: NA
V: TRBV12-3/TRBV12-4
CDR3: CASSPINGYTF
DNA: TGTGCCAGCAGCCCCATAAATGGCTACACCTTC

J: TRBJ2-1
size: NA
D: NA
V: TRBV7-8
CDR3: CASSWGHGGYNEQFF
DNA: TGTGCCAGCAGCTGGGGGCACGGAGGCTACAATGAGCAGTTCTTC

J: TRBJ1-2
size: few
D: NA
V: TRBV7-6
CDR3: CASSHAGLYGYTF
DNA: TGTGCCAGCAGTCATGCAGGTCTCTATGGCTACACCTTC

J: TRBJ2-6
size: few
D: NA
V: TRBV6-6
CDR3: CASSLGPGANVLTF
DNA: TGTGCCAGTTCATTGGGCCCTGGGGCCAACGTCCTGACTTTC

J: TRBJ2-7
size: NA
D: NA
V: TRBV29-1
CDR3: CSARTVSYEQYF
DNA: TGCAGCGCGCGGACAGTTTCCTACGAGCAGTACTTC

J: TRBJ2-1
size: few
D: TRBD2
V: TRBV2
CDR3: CASSGQRGGQNEQFF
DNA: TGTGCCAGCAGTGGTCAGCGGGGGGGCCAGAATGAGCAGTTCTTC

J: TRBJ2-1
size: NA
D: NA
V: TRBV7-9
CDR3: CASSLDGGITGEQFF
DNA: TGTGCCAGCAGCTTAGATGGAGGGATAACAGGAGAGCAGTTCTTC

J: TRBJ2-2
size: few
D: TRBD1
V: TRBV5-1
CDR3: CASSPGQGAGELFF
DNA: TGCGCCAGCAGTCCGGGACAGGGGGCCGGGGAGCTGTTTTTT

J: TRBJ1-1
size: NA
D: NA
V: TRBV30
CDR3: CAWRIPNTEAFF
DNA: TGTGCCTGGAGGATACCGAACACTGAAGCTTTCTTT

J: TRBJ2-1
size: NA
D: TRBD2
V: TRBV20-1
CDR3: CRLAGGPGEQFF
DNA: TGCAGGCTAGCGGGGGGGCCGGGTGAGCAGTTCTTC

J: TRBJ2-3
size: few
D: TRBD1
V: TRBV18
CDR3: CASSPPARDRVLISTDTQYF
DNA: TGTGCCAGCTCACCACCGGCCCGGGACAGGGTATTAATCAGCACAGATACGCAGTATTTT

J: TRBJ2-3
size: few
D: TRBD1
V: TRBV3-1
CDR3: CASSPTLTGGQRHTDTQYF
DNA: TGTGCCAGCAGCCCCACACTGACAGGGGGACAACGCCACACAGATACGCAGTATTTT

J: TRBJ2-1
size: NA
D: TRBD2
V: TRBV5-6
CDR3: CASSATSVWVLNEQFF
DNA: TGTGCCAGCAGCGCTACTAGCGTGTGGGTCCTAAATGAGCAGTTCTTC

J: TRBJ2-1
size: NA
D: TRBD2
V: TRBV7-9
CDR3: CASSLAGGITYNEQFF
DNA: TGTGCCAGCTCCCTAGCGGGGGGTATAACCTACAATGAGCAGTTCTTC